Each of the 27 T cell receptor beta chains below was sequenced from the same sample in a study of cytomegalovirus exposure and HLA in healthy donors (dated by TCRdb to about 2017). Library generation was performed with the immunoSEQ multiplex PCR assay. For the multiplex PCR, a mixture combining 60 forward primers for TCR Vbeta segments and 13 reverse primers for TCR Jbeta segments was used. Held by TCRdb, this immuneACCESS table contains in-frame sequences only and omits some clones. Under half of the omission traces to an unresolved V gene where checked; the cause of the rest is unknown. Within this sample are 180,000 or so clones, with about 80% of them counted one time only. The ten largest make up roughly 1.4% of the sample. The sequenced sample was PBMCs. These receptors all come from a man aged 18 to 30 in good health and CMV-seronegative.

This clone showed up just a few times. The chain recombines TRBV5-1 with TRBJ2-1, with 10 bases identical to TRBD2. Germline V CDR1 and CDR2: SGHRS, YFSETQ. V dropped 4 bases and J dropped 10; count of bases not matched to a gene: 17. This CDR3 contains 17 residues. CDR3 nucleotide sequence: TGCGCCAGCAGCCCACGACTAGGGACTAGCGAGCTACCCGAGCAGTTCTTC. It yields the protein CASSPRLGTSELPEQFF.

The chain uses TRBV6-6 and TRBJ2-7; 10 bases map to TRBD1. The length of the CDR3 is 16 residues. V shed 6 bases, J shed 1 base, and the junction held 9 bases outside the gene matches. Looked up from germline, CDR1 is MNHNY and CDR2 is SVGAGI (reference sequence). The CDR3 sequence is CASRGGQGGRSYEQYF. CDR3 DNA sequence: TGTGCCAGCAGAGGAGGACAGGGGGGCAGGTCCTACGAGCAGTACTTC.

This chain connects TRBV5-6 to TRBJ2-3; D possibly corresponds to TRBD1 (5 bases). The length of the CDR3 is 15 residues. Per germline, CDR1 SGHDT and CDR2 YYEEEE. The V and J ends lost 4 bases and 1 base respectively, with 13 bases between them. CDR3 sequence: CASSHKGFGTDTQYF. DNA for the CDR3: TGTGCCAGCAGCCACAAGGGGTTTGGCACAGATACGCAGTATTTT.

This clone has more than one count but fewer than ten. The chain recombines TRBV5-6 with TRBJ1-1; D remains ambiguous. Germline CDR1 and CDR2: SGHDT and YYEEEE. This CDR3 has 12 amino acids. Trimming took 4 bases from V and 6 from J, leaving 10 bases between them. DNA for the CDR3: TGTGCCAGCAGCATCGAGCATGCTGAAGCTTTCTTT. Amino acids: CASSIEHAEAFF.

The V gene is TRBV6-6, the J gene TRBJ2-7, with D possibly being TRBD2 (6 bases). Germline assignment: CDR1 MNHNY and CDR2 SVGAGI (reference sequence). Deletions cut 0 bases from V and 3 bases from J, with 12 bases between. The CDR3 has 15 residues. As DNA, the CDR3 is TGTGCCAGCAGTTACTCCGCGGGGCCCCTCTACGAGCAGTACTTC. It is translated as CASSYSAGPLYEQYF.

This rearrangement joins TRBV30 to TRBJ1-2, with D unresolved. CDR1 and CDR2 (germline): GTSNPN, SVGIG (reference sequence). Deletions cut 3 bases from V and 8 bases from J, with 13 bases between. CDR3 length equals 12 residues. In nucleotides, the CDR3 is TGTGCCTGGAGCGGGTCTAAAGGAGGCTACACCTTC. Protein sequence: CAWSGSKGGYTF.

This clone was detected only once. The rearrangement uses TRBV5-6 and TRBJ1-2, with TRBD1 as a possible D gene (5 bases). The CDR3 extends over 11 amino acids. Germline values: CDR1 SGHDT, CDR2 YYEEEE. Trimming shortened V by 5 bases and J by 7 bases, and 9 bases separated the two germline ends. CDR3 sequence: CASSRGSGYTF. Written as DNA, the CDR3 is TGTGCCAGCAGTCGGGGGAGTGGCTACACCTTC.

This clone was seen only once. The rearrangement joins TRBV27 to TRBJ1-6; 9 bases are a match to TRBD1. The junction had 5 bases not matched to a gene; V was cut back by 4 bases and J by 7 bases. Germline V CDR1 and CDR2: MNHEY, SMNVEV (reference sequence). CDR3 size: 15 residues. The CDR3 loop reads CASSSSGQGNSPLHF. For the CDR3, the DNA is TGTGCCAGCAGTTCGAGCGGACAGGGGAATTCACCCCTCCACTTT.

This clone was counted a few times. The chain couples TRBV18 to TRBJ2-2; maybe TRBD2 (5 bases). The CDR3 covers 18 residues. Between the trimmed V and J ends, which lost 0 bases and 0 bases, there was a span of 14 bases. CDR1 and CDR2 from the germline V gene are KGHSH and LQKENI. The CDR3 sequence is CASSPPEAWPSNTGELFF. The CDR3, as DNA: TGTGCCAGCTCACCACCGGAGGCTTGGCCATCGAACACCGGGGAGCTGTTTTTT.

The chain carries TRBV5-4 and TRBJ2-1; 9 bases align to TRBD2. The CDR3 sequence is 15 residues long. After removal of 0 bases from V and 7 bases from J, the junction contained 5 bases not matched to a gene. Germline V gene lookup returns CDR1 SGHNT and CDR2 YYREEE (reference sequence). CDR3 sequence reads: CASSLAGGGANEQFF. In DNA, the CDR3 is TGTGCCAGCAGCTTGGCGGGCGGGGGGGCGAATGAGCAGTTCTTC.

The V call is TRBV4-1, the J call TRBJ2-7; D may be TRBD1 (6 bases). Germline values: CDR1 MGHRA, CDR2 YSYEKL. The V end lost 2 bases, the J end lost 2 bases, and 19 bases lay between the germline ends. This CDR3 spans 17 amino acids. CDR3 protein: CASSQILAQGTTYEQYF. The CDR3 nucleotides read TGCGCCAGCAGCCAAATCCTCGCCCAGGGGACCACCTACGAGCAGTACTTC.

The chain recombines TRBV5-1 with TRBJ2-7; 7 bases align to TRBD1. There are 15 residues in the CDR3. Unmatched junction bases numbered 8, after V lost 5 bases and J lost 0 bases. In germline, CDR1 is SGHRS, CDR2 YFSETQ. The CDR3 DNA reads TGCGCCAGCAGAAACCGACAGGGCATCTCCTACGAGCAGTACTTC. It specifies CASRNRQGISYEQYF.

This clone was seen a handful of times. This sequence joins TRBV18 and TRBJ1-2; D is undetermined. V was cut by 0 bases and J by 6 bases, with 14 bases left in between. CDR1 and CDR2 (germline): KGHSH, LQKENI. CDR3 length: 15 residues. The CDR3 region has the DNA TGTGCCAGCTCACCACCTTCTTTCGGAGTACATGGCTACACCTTC. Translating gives CASSPPSFGVHGYTF.

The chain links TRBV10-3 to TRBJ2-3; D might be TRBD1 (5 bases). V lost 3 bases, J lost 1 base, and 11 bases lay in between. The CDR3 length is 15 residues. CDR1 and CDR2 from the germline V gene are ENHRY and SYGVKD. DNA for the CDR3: TGTGCCATCAGTGAATGGGGCACCGGCACAGATACGCAGTATTTT. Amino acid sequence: CAISEWGTGTDTQYF.

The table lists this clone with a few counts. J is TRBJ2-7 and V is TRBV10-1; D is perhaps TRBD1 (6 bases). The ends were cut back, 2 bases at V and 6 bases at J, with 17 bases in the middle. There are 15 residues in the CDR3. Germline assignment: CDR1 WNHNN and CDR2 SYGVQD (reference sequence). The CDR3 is CASSERWQGSVEQYF. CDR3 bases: TGCGCCAGCAGTGAGCGGTGGCAGGGGAGCGTCGAGCAGTACTTC.

The DNA of the CDR3 is TGCGCCAGCAGCCTGATAAAGAGCGGGTCCTCCTACGAGCAGTACTTC. This encodes CASSLIKSGSSYEQYF. The genes are TRBV5-1 and TRBJ2-7; possibly TRBD2 for D (6 bases). The V end was cut by 4 bases, the J end by 0 bases, with 17 bases between. The CDR3 is 16 residues long. CDR1 is SGHRS and CDR2 is YFSETQ in the germline V gene.

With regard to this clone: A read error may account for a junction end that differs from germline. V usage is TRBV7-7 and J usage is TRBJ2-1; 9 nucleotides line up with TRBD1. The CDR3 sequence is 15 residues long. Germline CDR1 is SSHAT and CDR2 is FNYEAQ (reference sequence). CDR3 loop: CASSFGTGRYNEQFF. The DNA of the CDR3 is TGTGCTAGCAGCTTCGGGACAGGGAGATACAATGAGCAGTTCTTC.

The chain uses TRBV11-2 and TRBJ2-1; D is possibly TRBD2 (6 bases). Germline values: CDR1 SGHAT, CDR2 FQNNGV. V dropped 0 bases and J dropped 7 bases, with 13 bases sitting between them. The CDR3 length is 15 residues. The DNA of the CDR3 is TGTGCCAGCAGCTTAGATCCGGCTAGCGAAAATGAGCAGTTCTTC. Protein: CASSLDPASENEQFF.

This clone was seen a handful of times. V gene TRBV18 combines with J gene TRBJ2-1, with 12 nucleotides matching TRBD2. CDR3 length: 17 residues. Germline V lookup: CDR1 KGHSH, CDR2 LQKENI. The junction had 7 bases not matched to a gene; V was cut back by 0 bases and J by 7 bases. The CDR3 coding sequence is TGTGCCAGCTCACCACCCGGCCTAGCGGGAGGGGGAAATGAGCAGTTCTTC. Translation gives CASSPPGLAGGGNEQFF. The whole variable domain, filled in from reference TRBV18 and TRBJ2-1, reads NAGVMQNPRHLVRRRGQEARLRCSPMKGHSHVYWYRQLPEEGLKFMVYLQKENIIDESGMPKERFSAEFPKEGPSILRIQQVVRGDSAAYFCASSPPGLAGGGNEQFFGPGTRLTVL.

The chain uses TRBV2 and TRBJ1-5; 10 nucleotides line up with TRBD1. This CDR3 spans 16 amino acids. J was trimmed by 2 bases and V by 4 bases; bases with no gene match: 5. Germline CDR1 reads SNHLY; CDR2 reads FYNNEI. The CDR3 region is CASSVRDRGGNQPQHF. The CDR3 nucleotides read TGTGCCAGCAGTGTGAGGGACAGGGGTGGCAATCAGCCCCAGCATTTT. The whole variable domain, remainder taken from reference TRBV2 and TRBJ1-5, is EPEVTQTPSHQVTQMGQEVILRCVPISNHLYFYWYRQILGQKVEFLVSFYNNEISEKSEIFDDQFSVERPDGSNFTLKIRSTKLEDSAMYFCASSVRDRGGNQPQHFGDGTRLSIL.

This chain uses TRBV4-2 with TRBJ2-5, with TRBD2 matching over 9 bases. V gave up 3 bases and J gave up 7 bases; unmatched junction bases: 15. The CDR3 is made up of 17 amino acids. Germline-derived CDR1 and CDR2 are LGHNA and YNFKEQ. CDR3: CASSQIPSPAGGVTQYF. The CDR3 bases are TGTGCCAGCAGCCAGATCCCCTCCCCAGCGGGGGGAGTGACCCAGTACTTC.

Here the CDR3 DNA reads TGTGCCAGCAGTTCCCCTGGTGGAGGTCGCTCTGGAAACACCATATATTTT. Its protein is CASSSPGGGRSGNTIYF. This sequence joins TRBV28 and TRBJ1-3; D gene ambiguous. This CDR3 spans 17 amino acids. The ends were cut back, 4 bases at V and 0 bases at J, with 16 bases in the middle. Germline CDR1 MDHEN, CDR2 SYDVKM.

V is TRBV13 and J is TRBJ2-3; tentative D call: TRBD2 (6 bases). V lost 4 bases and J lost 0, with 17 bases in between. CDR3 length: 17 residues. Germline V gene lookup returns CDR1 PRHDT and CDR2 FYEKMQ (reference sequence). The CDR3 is CASSSSGASASTDTQYF. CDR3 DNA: TGTGCCAGCAGCTCCTCCGGGGCTAGCGCGAGCACAGATACGCAGTATTTT.

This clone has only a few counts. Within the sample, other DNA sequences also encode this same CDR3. The CDR3 DNA reads TGTGCTAGTGGTTTGGGACAGGGTTCTAATCAGCCCCAGCATTTT. Residues: CASGLGQGSNQPQHF. The chain has TRBV12-5 and TRBJ1-5, with 7 bases matching TRBD1. The CDR3 spans 15 residues. J was trimmed by 4 bases and V by 1 base; bases with no gene match: 4. Germline CDR1 and CDR2: LGHNT and FRNRAP.

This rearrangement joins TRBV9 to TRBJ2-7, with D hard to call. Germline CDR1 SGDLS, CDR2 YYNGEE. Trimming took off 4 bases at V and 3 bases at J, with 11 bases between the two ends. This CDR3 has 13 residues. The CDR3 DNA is TGTGCCAGCAGCCCCGGTCCCCACTACGAGCAGTACTTC. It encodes CASSPGPHYEQYF.

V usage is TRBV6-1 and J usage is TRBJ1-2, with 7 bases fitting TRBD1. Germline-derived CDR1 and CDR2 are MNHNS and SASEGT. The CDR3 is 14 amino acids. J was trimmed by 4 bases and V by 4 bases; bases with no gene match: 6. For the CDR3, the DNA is TGTGCCAGCAGTGTCACCGGGACAGCCTATGGCTACACCTTC. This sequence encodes CASSVTGTAYGYTF.

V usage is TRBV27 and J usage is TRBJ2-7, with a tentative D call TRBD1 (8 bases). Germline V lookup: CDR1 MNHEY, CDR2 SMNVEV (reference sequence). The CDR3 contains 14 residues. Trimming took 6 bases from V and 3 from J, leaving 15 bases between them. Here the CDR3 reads CASSLQGGVYEQYF. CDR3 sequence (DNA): TGTGCCAGCAGCCTACAGGGGGGGGTCTACGAGCAGTACTTC.